A selection of T cell receptor beta chains follows, all from one sample in a study of CD8+ T cells in alopecia areata. This table comes from immunoSEQ multiplex PCR, and its TCRdb copy is limited to in-frame clones, with some not included. The data hold fewer than 70,000 clones, with about 40% observed a single time. The sequencing sample was made of NKG2D-low CD8+ T cells sorted from blood. The receptors here all came from a human donor with alopecia areata. The CDR3 runs from the conserved cysteine through the conserved F or W. The D gene is left open where the match is weak. Some rows have no size entry. The others give once, few or many, or a class for an expanded clone.

TRBV5-1	TRBJ2-3	NA	NA	TGCGCCAGCAGCCTCGAATCCACAGATACGCAGTATTTT	CASSLESTDTQYF
TRBV21-1	TRBJ2-7	NA	NA	TGTGCCAGCAGCAAAGCTGGGCGGAATCCCTACGAGCAGTACTTC	CASSKAGRNPYEQYF
TRBV29-1	TRBJ2-3	NA	NA	TGCAGCGTTGGGGCCCTGGGTCTGGATACGCAGTATTTT	CSVGALGLDTQYF
TRBV2	TRBJ2-1	NA	NA	TGTGCCAGCAGTGATGGGGCTTACAATGAGCAGTTCTTC	CASSDGAYNEQFF
TRBV19	TRBJ2-1	TRBD2	few	TGTGCCAGTAGTCTCTGGACTAGCGGGAGTCTCGGTGAGCAGTTCTTC	CASSLWTSGSLGEQFF
TRBV27	TRBJ2-7	NA	NA	TGTGCCAGCAGTTTATCGCCGGTTTACGAGCAGTACTTC	CASSLSPVYEQYF
TRBV5-1	TRBJ2-7	NA	NA	TGCGCCAGCAGCTTGGCCGACACCTACGAGCAGTACTTC	CASSLADTYEQYF
TRBV7-9	TRBJ1-1	NA	few	TGTGCCAGCAGCTTAGCGGGTCCTGAAGCTTTCTTT	CASSLAGPEAFF
TRBV7-2	TRBJ2-7	NA	NA	TGTGCCAGCAGCCGGGACACAGACTACGAGCAGTACTTC	CASSRDTDYEQYF
TRBV5-1	TRBJ2-3	TRBD2	NA	TGCGCCAGCAGCTTCGCCAGCGGGGTGTACACAGATACGCAGTATTTT	CASSFASGVYTDTQYF
TRBV30	TRBJ2-1	TRBD1	NA	TGTGCCGGAAGGACAGGTACGTTTGATGAGCAGTTCTTC	CAGRTGTFDEQFF
TRBV9	TRBJ2-1	NA	few	TGTGCCAGCAGCGTAGTAACAGGGTGGAATGAGCAGTTCTTC	CASSVVTGWNEQFF
TRBV4-2	TRBJ2-6	NA	few	TGTGCCAGCAGCCAAGGGATCGTCTCTGGGGCCAACGTCCTGACTTTC	CASSQGIVSGANVLTF
TRBV19	TRBJ2-1	NA	few	TGTGCCAGTAGTATGGGGTGGCGCAGCTCCTACAATGAGCAGTTCTTC	CASSMGWRSSYNEQFF
TRBV7-9	TRBJ2-1	NA	many	TGTGCCAGCAGCTCCCCCTTGCATGAGCAGTTCTTC	CASSSPLHEQFF
TRBV13	TRBJ1-4	NA	few	TGTGCCAGCAGCTTAAATACGAGGGGAAAACTGTTTTTT	CASSLNTRGKLFF
TRBV7-9	TRBJ2-1	TRBD2	few	TGTGCCGGTCGGACTAGCGGTAACAATGAGCAGTTCTTC	CAGRTSGNNEQFF
TRBV4-3	TRBJ2-7	TRBD1	NA	TGCGCCAGCAGCCAAGCCGGGACAGGGGACTACGAGCAGTACTTC	CASSQAGTGDYEQYF
TRBV11-2	TRBJ2-7	NA	NA	TGTGCCAGCAGCCCCCGCAGGCCCACCTACGAGCAGTACTTC	CASSPRRPTYEQYF
TRBV7-6	TRBJ2-6	NA	NA	TGTGCCAGCAGCTCTCACAGGGATGCTGGGGCCAACGTCCTGACTTTC	CASSSHRDAGANVLTF
TRBV9	TRBJ2-3	TRBD2	NA	TGTGCCAGCAGCGAGGGATCGGGGGGGCGCACAGATACGCAGTATTTT	CASSEGSGGRTDTQYF
TRBV4-1	TRBJ2-7	NA	few	TGCGCCAGCAGCCAAGCGACCGACGGATGGCGAGAGCAGTACTTC	CASSQATDGWREQYF
TRBV29-1	TRBJ1-1	TRBD1	NA	TGCAGCGCGGGAGGACAGGGGAATGCTCGGACTGAAGCTTTCTTT	CSAGGQGNARTEAFF
TRBV7-2	TRBJ1-1	NA	NA	TGTGCCAGCAGCTTAGGCCTCAGGGGAGAGAACACTGAAGCTTTCTTT	CASSLGLRGENTEAFF
TRBV4-3	TRBJ1-2	NA	NA	TGCGCCAGCAGAAAGGGGACGGGCTATGGCTACACCTTC	CASRKGTGYGYTF
TRBV27	TRBJ2-1	TRBD2	NA	TGTGCCAGCAGTCCCGGACTAGCAGCTTACAATGAGCAGTTCTTC	CASSPGLAAYNEQFF
TRBV27	TRBJ2-7	NA	NA	TGTGCCAGCAGTTTAAATTCTGGGGGATTCGAGCAGTACTTC	CASSLNSGGFEQYF
TRBV6-4	TRBJ1-1	TRBD1	NA	TGTGCCAGCAGTCCCGGGACAGGGAACACTGAAGCTTTCTTT	CASSPGTGNTEAFF
TRBV7-9	TRBJ2-7	NA	NA	TGTGCCAGCAGCTTAGAGGGCTCCGAGCAGTACTTC	CASSLEGSEQYF
TRBV29-1	TRBJ1-1	NA	few	TGCAGCTCAACCGTGGGTGACACTGAAGCTTTCTTT	CSSTVGDTEAFF
TRBV7-9	TRBJ2-6	NA	few	TGTGCCAGCAGCTTTGTAACTGGGGCCAACGTCCTGACTTTC	CASSFVTGANVLTF
TRBV5-4	TRBJ2-1	NA	NA	TGTGCCAGCAGCTTGTTCGGGGGCCACAATGAGCAGTTCTTC	CASSLFGGHNEQFF
TRBV29-1	TRBJ2-7	NA	few	TGCAGCGTTGTGGTAGGGCCCTACGAGCAGTACTTC	CSVVVGPYEQYF
TRBV5-4	TRBJ2-7	NA	NA	TGTGCCAGCAGCTTAGGGATCTACGAGCAGTACTTC	CASSLGIYEQYF
TRBV4-2	TRBJ2-1	NA	few	TGTGCCAGCAGCCAAGAAGAGAGGGCCGCCTCCCACAATGAGCAGTTCTTC	CASSQEERAASHNEQFF
TRBV13	TRBJ2-5	NA	NA	TGTGCCAGCAGCTTAGGGAACCAAGAGACCCAGTACTTC	CASSLGNQETQYF
TRBV7-9	TRBJ2-5	NA	few	TGTGCCAGCAGCGGGAGGGAGACCCAGTACTTC	CASSGRETQYF
TRBV5-1	TRBJ2-3	TRBD2	few	TGCGCCAGCACGGCGACTAGCCTAAGCACAGATACGCAGTATTTT	CASTATSLSTDTQYF
TRBV4-3	TRBJ2-7	TRBD1	NA	TGCGCCAGCAGCCAAGATCTGGGGGACAGGGCCTACGAGCAGTACTTC	CASSQDLGDRAYEQYF
TRBV27	TRBJ2-1	NA	few	TGTGCCAGCAGTTTATGGTCTAGCGCTAACAATGAGCAGTTCTTC	CASSLWSSANNEQFF
TRBV7-2	TRBJ1-1	NA	few	TGTGCCAGCAGCCCTACAAGAACTGAAGCTTTCTTT	CASSPTRTEAFF